This T cell receptor beta chain came from a study of T cell changes during pregnancy in multiple sclerosis. V lost 4 bases and J lost 3, with 9 bases in between. The CDR3 is made up of 14 amino acids. The V gene's germline CDR1 is MRHNA and CDR2 SNTAGT. Clones were read by immunoSEQ multiplex PCR, and TCRdb kept only the in-frame ones, dropping some. The profile covers tens of thousands of clones, with 80% to 90% appearing a single time and under 9% taken by the ten largest. The TCR sequence derives from a female donor with multiple sclerosis, enrolled in a pregnancy study. The genes are TRBV6-4 and TRBJ2-2; TRBD2 might be the D (5 bases). The sequenced sample was CD8+ T cells from peripheral blood mononuclear cells, obtained in the first trimester of pregnancy. CDR3 nucleotide sequence: TGTGCCAGCAGTGTTAGCGTTGACACCGGGGAGCTGTTTTTT. Its translation: CASSVSVDTGELFF.